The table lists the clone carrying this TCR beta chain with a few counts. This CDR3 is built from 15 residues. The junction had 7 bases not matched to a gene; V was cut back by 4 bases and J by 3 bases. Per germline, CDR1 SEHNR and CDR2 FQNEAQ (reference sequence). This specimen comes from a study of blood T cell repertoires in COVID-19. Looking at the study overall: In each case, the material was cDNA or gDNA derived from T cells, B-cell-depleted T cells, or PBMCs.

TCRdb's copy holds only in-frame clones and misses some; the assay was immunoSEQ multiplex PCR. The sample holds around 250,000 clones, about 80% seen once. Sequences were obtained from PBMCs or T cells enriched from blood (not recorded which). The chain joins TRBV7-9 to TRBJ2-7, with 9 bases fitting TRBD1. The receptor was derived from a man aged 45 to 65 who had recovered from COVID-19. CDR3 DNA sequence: TGTGCCAGCAGCTCGGGGACAGGGAAGCACTACGAGCAGTACTTC. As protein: CASSSGTGKHYEQYF. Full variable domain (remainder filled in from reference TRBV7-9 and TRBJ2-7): DTGVSQNPRHKITKRGQNVTFRCDPISEHNRLYWYRQTLGQGPEFLTYFQNEAQLEKSRLLSDRFSAERPKGSFSTLEIQRTEQGDSAMYLCASSSGTGKHYEQYFGPGTRLTVT.